Detailed here is one TCR beta chain. TCRdb keeps only in-frame clones here, not all; method: immunoSEQ multiplex PCR. The table records approximately 100,000 clones, roughly 89% of them present only once. The CDR3 is 14 amino acids. Trimming removed 1 base from V and 4 bases from J, with 11 bases in between. The germline V gene has CDR1 SGHTA and CDR2 FQGNSA. The data derive from a study of OX40 agonist ivuxolimab in advanced cancers. The sequencing used CD4+ or CD8+ T cells sorted from blood, collected in a trial of the OX40 agonist ivuxolimab. This TCR was sampled from an adult with an advanced solid tumor such as melanoma, head and neck, liver or kidney cancer. The J gene is TRBJ2-7, the V gene TRBV7-2; D ambiguous. The CDR3 region has the DNA TGTGCCAGCAGCTTAGGGTTCCAGAAGTACGAGCAGTACTTC. Translation: CASSLGFQKYEQYF.